The entry below gives a single TCR beta chain sequence along with its context. This clone appeared a few times. The antigen this receptor binds is unknown. No base quality values were provided; no much bigger clone lies one nucleotide off. Libraries were constructed by the immunoSEQ multiplex PCR assay. Sourced from immuneACCESS, this table was stored by TCRdb with only in-frame sequences that have V and J called. A share of the clones is absent; for the studies checked, an unresolved V gene accounts for under half, and the remainder has no known explanation. Within this sample are approximately 100,000 clones, with approximately 80% of them counted one time only. The leading ten clones occupy roughly 6.3% of the sample. The data stem from a study of PD-1 blockade in mismatch repair-deficient tumors (dated by TCRdb to about 2017). Concerning the study at large: Between late 2013 and late 2016, 86 consecutive patients with some twelve mismatch repair-deficient cancer types, all previously treated and progressing, were enrolled in the trial. Tumor-associated T cell clones were tracked in the peripheral blood of patients responding to PD-1 blockade by deep sequencing of TCR CDR3 regions.

For every enrolled patient, mismatch repair deficiency was confirmed by either polymerase chain reaction or immunohistochemistry. A few patients who responded to pembrolizumab therapy underwent TCR sequencing. The phase II trial prospectively evaluated PD-1 blockade with pembrolizumab in advanced mismatch repair-deficient cancers, independent of tissue of origin. Peripheral blood T cell samples were gathered serially, both before PD-1 blockade started and at multiple time points afterward. Blood sampling times were reported as weeks after the first pembrolizumab dose. Based on the germline V gene, the CDR1 and CDR2 sequences are SGHAT and FQNNGV. Ends trimmed: V by 5 bases, J by 5 bases; bases unmatched to a gene: 6. Reading from cysteine to phenylalanine, the CDR3 counts 15 amino acids. Just CDR3 DNA is preserved here, 45 bases in frame from base 1. Overall study outcomes, separate from this receptor: Tumor-resident clones, often undetectable in blood before treatment, expanded rapidly after pembrolizumab and then contracted, generally before radiologic responses.

This clonotype was sampled from an adult with mismatch repair-deficient cancer. Source: peripheral blood, taken about 36 weeks after starting pembrolizumab. Recombination linked TRBV11-2 to TRBJ2-5; 12 bases in the junction line up with TRBD2. CDR3 sequence: CASSVPSGRGETQYF. In nucleotide form, the sequence is TGTGCCAGCAGCGTACCTAGCGGGAGGGGGGAGACCCAGTACTTC.